Below, 14 T cell receptor beta chains from the same sample are listed, as sequenced in a study of CD8 T cells in Susac syndrome. The authors reverse transcribed about 0.5 to 1 ug RNA with random hexamers. A single record per CDR3 protein comes from TCRdb applying MiXCR to the immunoSEQ multiplex PCR reads. The sample contains about 150,000 distinct CDR3 sequences, around 95% of which appear only once. Material: CD8+ T cells from PBMCs. These receptors were collected from a human donor with multiple sclerosis.

The rearrangement joins TRBV7-9 to TRBJ1-5; the match to TRBD1 covers 8 bases. Germline CDR1 and CDR2: SEHNR and FQNEAQ (reference sequence). This CDR3 has 15 residues. V gave up 5 bases and J gave up 6 bases; unmatched junction bases: 9. CDR3 amino acids: CASSQDREESQPQHF. CDR3 DNA sequence: TGTGCCAGCAGCCAGGACAGGGAAGAGAGTCAGCCCCAGCATTTT.

The V call is TRBV30, the J call TRBJ2-3; 10 bases are a match to TRBD2. Germline V lookup: CDR1 GTSNPN, CDR2 SVGIG (reference sequence). The CDR3 consists of 16 residues. J gave up 6 bases and V 0 bases, and 9 bases lay outside the gene matches. The CDR3 is CAWSVLAGALVDTQYF. The CDR3 nucleotides read TGTGCCTGGAGTGTCCTAGCGGGGGCCTTGGTGGATACGCAGTATTTT.

The CDR3 spells CAWRRTGYGYTF. CDR3 nucleotide sequence: TGTGCCTGGAGGAGGACGGGGTATGGCTACACCTTC. The chain combines TRBV30 with TRBJ1-2; D unresolved. The CDR3 spans 12 residues. Per the germline V gene, CDR1 is GTSNPN and CDR2 is SVGIG (reference sequence). The V and J ends lost 3 bases and 5 bases respectively, with 10 bases between them.

This chain joins TRBV29-1 and TRBJ1-2; D uncertain. Per germline, CDR1 SQVTM and CDR2 ANQGSEA. The CDR3 consists of 11 residues. V lost 4 bases, J lost 3 bases, and 6 bases lay in between. The CDR3 DNA reads as TGCAGCGTTGTGGGCGACTATGGCTACACCTTC. Amino acid sequence: CSVVGDYGYTF. The full variable domain, completed using reference TRBV29-1 and TRBJ1-2, is SAVISQKPSRDICQRGTSLTIQCQVDSQVTMMFWYRQQPGQSLTLIATANQGSEATYESGFVIDKFPISRPNLTFSTLTVSNMSPEDSSIYLCSVVGDYGYTFGSGTRLTVV.

This chain joins TRBV30 and TRBJ1-2; 10 nucleotides agree with TRBD1. Germline CDR1 reads GTSNPN; CDR2 reads SVGIG (reference sequence). The length of the CDR3 is 17 residues. J lost 0 bases, V lost 4 bases, and 11 bases had no gene match. The CDR3 loop is CAWNLWDRGISNYGYTF. DNA for the CDR3: TGTGCCTGGAATCTCTGGGACAGGGGAATTTCTAACTATGGCTACACCTTC.

This chain links TRBV20-1 with TRBJ2-2; the D call may be TRBD1 or TRBD2 (5 bases each). This CDR3 comprises 15 residues. Trimming pared 7 bases from V and 10 bases from J, leaving 25 bases between. The germline CDR1 and CDR2 sequences are DFQATT and SNEGSKA (reference sequence). The CDR3 is CSVSDERGTYPELFF. The DNA for the CDR3 is TGCAGTGTATCGGATGAGAGGGGCACATATCCGGAGCTGTTTTTT.

DNA for the CDR3: TGTGCCTACAGGGTCGGAGAGACCCAGTACTTC. It yields the protein CAYRVGETQYF. The rearrangement joins TRBV2 to TRBJ2-5; maybe TRBD1 (6 bases). Germline V gene data show CDR1 as SNHLY and CDR2 as FYNNEI. The CDR3 spans 11 residues. The V end lost 11 bases, the J end lost 4 bases, and 11 bases lay between the germline ends.

The rearrangement joins TRBV29-1 to TRBJ2-7; no firm D call. Trimming removed 0 bases from V and 7 bases from J, with 13 bases in between. Germline CDR1 and CDR2: SQVTM and ANQGSEA. The CDR3 has 13 amino acids. The chain's CDR3 is CSVEDHPATEQYF. In DNA form, the CDR3 reads TGCAGCGTTGAAGACCACCCGGCCACAGAGCAGTACTTC.

This clonotype was found a few times. The J gene is TRBJ1-1, the V gene TRBV30; D unclear. V was cut by 0 bases and J by 7 bases, with 9 bases left in between. CDR1 is GTSNPN and CDR2 is SVGIG in the germline V gene (reference sequence). The CDR3 runs 12 residues. In DNA, the CDR3 is TGTGCCTGGAGTGTGGAGGGTAATGAAGCTTTCTTT. Translation gives CAWSVEGNEAFF.

This clonotype was seen only a few times. This rearrangement joins TRBV20-1 to TRBJ1-1; D is unclear. The CDR3 spans 12 residues. V was pared by 6 bases and J by 3 bases, with 11 bases between. Germline CDR1 is DFQATT and CDR2 is SNEGSKA (reference sequence). The CDR3 DNA follows: TGCAGTGCCCCGACCGGGGACACTGAAGCTTTCTTT. Translated, it gives CSAPTGDTEAFF.

The gene calls are TRBV25-1 and TRBJ2-3, with D possibly matching TRBD2 (6 bases). Germline CDR1 and CDR2: MGHDK and SYGVNS. The CDR3 consists of 14 residues. Deletions cut 6 bases from V and 4 bases from J, with 14 bases between. CDR3 protein: CASSSGRRADTQYF. In nucleotides, the CDR3 is TGTGCCAGCAGCTCCGGGAGAAGGGCAGATACGCAGTATTTT.

This clonotype has only one observation. The V call is TRBV4-1, the J call TRBJ2-5; D gene unclear. CDR3 size: 13 residues. Germline values: CDR1 MGHRA, CDR2 YSYEKL. V gave up 4 bases and J gave up 5 bases, with 11 bases separating them. The CDR3: CASSPSPLETQYF. The CDR3 DNA reads TGCGCCAGCAGCCCTTCCCCTTTGGAGACCCAGTACTTC.

The chain links TRBV20-1 to TRBJ2-1, with D unresolved. The CDR3 is 15 amino acids. Per germline, CDR1 DFQATT and CDR2 SNEGSKA (reference sequence). V was pared by 4 bases and J by 4 bases, with 17 bases between. CDR3 residues: CSAINVNSFYNEQFF. The DNA for the CDR3 is TGCAGTGCTATCAATGTGAACAGTTTTTACAATGAGCAGTTCTTC.

The rearrangement joins TRBV29-1 to TRBJ1-2; D remains ambiguous. CDR3 length: 9 amino acids. Germline V lookup: CDR1 SQVTM, CDR2 ANQGSEA. The V end was cut by 8 bases, the J end by 8 bases, with 9 bases between. CDR3 DNA: TGCAGCCCTGAAGACGGCTACACCTTC. This gives the protein CSPEDGYTF.